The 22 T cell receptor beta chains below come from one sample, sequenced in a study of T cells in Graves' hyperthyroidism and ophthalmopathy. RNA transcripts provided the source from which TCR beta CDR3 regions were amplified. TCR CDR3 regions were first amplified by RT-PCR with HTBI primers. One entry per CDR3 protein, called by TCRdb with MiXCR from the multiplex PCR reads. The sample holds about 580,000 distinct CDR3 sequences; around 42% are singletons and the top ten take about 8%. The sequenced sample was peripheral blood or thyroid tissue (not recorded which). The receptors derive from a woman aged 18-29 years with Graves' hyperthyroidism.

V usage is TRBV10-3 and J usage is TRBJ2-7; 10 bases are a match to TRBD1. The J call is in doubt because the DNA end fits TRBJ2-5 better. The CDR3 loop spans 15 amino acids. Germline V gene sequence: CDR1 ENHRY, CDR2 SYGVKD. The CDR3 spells CAISEWDRGRETQYF. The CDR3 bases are TGTGCCATCAGTGAATGGGACAGGGGCCGGGAGACCCAGTACTTC.

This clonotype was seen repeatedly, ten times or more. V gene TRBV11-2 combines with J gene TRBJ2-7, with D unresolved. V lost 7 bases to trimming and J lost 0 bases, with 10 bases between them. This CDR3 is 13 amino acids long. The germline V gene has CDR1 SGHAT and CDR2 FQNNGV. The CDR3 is CASTPDVSYEQYF. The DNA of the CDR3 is TGTGCCAGCACCCCCGACGTCTCCTACGAGCAGTACTTC.

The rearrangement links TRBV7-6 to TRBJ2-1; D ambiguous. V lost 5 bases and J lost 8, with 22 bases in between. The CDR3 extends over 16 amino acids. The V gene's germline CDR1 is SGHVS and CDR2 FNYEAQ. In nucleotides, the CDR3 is TGTGCCAGCAGCCCTATTTCATCCCTATCTGGCGATGAGCAGTTCTTC. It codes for CASSPISSLSGDEQFF.

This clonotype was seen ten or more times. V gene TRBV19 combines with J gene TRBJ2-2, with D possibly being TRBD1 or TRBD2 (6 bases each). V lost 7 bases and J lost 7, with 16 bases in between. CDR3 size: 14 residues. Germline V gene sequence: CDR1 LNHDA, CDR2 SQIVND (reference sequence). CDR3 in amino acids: CASKGVLAVGELFF. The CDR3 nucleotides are TGTGCCAGTAAGGGGGTACTAGCAGTCGGGGAGCTGTTTTTT.

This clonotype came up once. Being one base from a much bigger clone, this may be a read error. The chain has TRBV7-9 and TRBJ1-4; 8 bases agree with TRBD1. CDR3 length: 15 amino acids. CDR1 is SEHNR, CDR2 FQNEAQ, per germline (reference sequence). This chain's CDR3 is CAGSLGQGTNEKLFF. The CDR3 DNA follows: TGTGCCGGCAGCCTTGGACAGGGAACTAATGAAAAACTGTTTTTT.

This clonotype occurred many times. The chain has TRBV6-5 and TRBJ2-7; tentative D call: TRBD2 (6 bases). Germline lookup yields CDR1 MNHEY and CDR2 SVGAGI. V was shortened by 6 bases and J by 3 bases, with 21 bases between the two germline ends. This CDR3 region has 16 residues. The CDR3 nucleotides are TGTGCCAGCAGATCGACTAGTGGGGGACCGATCTACGAGCAGTACTTC. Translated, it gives CASRSTSGGPIYEQYF.

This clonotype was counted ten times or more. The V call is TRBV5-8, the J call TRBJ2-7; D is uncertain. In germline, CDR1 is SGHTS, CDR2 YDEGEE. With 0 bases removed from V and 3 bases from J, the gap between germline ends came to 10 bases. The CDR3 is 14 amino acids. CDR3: CASSLAYSSYEQYF. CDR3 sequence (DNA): TGTGCCAGCAGCTTGGCATACAGTAGCTACGAGCAGTACTTC. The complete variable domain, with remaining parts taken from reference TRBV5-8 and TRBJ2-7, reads EAGVTQSPTHLIKTRGQQATLRCSPISGHTSVYWYQQALGLGLQFLLWYDEGEERNRGNFPPRFSGRQFPNYSSELNVNALELEDSALYLCASSLAYSSYEQYFGPGTRLTVT.

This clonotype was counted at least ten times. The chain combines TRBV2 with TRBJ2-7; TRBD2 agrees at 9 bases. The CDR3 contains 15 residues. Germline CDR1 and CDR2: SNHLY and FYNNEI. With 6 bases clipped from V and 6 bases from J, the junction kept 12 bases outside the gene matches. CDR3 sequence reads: CASRRLAGQVGEQYF. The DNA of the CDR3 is TGTGCCAGCAGGAGGCTAGCGGGACAAGTAGGCGAGCAGTACTTC.

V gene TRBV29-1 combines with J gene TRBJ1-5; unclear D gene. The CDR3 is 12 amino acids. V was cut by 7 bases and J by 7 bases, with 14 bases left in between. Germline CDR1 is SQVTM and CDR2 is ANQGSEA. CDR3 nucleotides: TGCAGCGCCCGAGGCGGGAGGCAGCCCCAGCATTTT. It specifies CSARGGRQPQHF. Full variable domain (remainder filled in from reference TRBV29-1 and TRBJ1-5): SAVISQKPSRDICQRGTSLTIQCQVDSQVTMMFWYRQQPGQSLTLIATANQGSEATYESGFVIDKFPISRPNLTFSTLTVSNMSPEDSSIYLCSARGGRQPQHFGDGTRLSIL.

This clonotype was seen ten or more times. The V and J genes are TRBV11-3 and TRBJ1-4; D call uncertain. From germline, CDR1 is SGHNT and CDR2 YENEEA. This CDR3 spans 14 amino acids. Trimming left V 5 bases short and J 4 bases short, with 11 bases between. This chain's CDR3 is CASSPRPDNEKLFF. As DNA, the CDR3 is TGTGCCAGCAGCCCCCGACCGGATAATGAAAAACTGTTTTTT.

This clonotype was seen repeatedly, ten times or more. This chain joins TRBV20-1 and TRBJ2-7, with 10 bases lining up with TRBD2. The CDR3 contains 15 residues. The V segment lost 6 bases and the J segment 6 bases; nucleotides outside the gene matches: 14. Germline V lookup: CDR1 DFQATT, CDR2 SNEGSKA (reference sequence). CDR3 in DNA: TGCAGTGCGGGTGGAGCGGGAGGGCCAGAAGGCGAGCAGTACTTC. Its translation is CSAGGAGGPEGEQYF.

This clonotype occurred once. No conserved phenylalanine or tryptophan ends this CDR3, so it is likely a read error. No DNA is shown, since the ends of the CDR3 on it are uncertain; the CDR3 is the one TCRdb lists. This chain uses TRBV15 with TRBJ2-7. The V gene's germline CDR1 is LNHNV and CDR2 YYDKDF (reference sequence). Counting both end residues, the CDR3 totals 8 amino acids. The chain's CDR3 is CATSRDVH.

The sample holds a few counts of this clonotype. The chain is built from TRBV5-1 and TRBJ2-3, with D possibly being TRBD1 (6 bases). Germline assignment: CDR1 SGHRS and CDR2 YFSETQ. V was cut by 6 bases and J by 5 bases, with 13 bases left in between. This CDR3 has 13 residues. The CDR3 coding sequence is TGCGCCAGCAACCAGGGGAGCGGAGATACGCAGTATTTT. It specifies CASNQGSGDTQYF. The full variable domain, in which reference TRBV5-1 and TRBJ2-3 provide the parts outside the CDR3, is KAGVTQTPRYLIKTRGQQVTLSCSPISGHRSVSWYQQTPGQGLQFLFEYFSETQRNKGNFPGRFSGRQFSNSRSEMNVSTLELGDSALYLCASNQGSGDTQYFGPGTRLTVL.

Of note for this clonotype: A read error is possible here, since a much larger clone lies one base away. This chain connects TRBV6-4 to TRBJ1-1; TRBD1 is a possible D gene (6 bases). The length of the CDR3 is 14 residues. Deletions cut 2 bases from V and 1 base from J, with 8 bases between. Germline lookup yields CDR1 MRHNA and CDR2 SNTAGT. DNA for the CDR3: TGTGCCAGCAGTGACCCGACAGGGAACACTGAAGCTTTCTTT. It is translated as CASSDPTGNTEAFF.

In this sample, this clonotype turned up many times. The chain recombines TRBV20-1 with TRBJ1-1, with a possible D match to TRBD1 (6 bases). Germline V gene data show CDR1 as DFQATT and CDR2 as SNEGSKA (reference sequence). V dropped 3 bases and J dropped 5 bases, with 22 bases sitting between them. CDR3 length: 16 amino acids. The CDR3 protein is CSASLPWGPQGTEAFF. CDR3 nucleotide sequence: TGCAGTGCTAGCTTACCTTGGGGACCCCAGGGGACTGAAGCTTTCTTT.

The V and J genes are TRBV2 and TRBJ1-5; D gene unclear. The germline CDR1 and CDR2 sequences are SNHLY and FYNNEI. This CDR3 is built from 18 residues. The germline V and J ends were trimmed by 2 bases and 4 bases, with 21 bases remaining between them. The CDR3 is CASSEKAGEGNGNQPQHF. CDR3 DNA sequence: TGTGCCAGCAGTGAAAAAGCGGGAGAAGGGAATGGAAATCAGCCCCAGCATTTT.

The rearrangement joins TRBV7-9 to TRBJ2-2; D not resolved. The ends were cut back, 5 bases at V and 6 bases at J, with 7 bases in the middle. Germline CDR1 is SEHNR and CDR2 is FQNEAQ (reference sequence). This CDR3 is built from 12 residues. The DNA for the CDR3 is TGTGCCAGCAGCCCTTCGGCCGGGGAGCTGTTTTTT. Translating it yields CASSPSAGELFF. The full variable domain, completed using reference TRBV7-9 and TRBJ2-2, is DTGVSQNPRHKITKRGQNVTFRCDPISEHNRLYWYRQTLGQGPEFLTYFQNEAQLEKSRLLSDRFSAERPKGSFSTLEIQRTEQGDSAMYLCASSPSAGELFFGEGSRLTVL.

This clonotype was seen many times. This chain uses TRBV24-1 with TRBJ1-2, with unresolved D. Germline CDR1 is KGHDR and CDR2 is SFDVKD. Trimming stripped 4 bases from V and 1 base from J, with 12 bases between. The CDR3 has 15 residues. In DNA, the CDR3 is TGTGCCACCAGTGAAACCGACGGGCTTAACTATGGCTACACCTTC. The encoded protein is CATSETDGLNYGYTF.

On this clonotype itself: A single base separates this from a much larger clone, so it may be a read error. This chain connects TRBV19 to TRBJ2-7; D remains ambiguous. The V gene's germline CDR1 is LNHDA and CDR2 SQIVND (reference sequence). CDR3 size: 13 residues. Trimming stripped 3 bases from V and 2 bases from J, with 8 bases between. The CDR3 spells CASSIRPAYEQYF. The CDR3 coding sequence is TGTGCCAGTAGTATCAGACCGGCCTACGAGCAGTACTTC.

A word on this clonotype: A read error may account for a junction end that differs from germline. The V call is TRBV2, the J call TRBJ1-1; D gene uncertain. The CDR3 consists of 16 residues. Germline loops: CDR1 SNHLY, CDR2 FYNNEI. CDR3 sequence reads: CASSEDRAYPNSPLRF. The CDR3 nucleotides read TGTGCCAGCAGTGAAGATAGGGCCTATCCTAATTCACCCCTCCGCTTT.

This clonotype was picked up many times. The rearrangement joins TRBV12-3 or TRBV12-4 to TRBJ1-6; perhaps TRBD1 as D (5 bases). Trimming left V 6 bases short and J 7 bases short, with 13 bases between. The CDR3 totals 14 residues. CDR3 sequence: CASRGGGENSPLHF. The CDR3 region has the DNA TGTGCCAGCAGGGGCGGAGGGGAGAATTCACCCCTCCACTTT.

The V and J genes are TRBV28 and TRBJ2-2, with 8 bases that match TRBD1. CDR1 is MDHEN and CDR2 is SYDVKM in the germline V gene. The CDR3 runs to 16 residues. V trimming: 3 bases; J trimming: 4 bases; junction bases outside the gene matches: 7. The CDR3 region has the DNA TGTGCCAGCAGTTTTCCCGGACAGGGTTCCACCGGGGAGCTGTTTTTT. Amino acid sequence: CASSFPGQGSTGELFF.